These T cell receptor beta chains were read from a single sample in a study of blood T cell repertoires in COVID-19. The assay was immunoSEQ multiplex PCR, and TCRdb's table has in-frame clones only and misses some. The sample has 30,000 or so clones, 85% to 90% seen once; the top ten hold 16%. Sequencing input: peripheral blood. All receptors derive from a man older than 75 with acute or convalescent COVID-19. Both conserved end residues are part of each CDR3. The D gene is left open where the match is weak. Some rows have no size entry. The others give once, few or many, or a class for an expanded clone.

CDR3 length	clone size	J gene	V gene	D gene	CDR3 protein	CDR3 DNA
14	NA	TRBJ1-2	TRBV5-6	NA	CASTPQAANYGYTF	TGTGCCAGCACCCCCCAGGCAGCTAACTATGGCTACACCTTC
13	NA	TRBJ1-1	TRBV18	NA	CASSPVGVTEAFF	TGTGCCAGCTCACCCGTAGGGGTAACTGAAGCTTTCTTT
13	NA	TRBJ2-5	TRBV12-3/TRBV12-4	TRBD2	CASIPRGGETQYF	TGTGCCAGCATCCCACGGGGGGGAGAGACCCAGTACTTC
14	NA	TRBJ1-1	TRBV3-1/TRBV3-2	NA	CASSLSVMNTEAFF	TGTGCCAGCAGCCTGTCGGTTATGAACACTGAAGCTTTCTTT
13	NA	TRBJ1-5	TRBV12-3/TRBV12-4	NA	CASSLLPNQPQHF	TGTGCCAGCAGTTTACTCCCTAATCAGCCCCAGCATTTT
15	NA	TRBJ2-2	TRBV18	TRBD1	CASSPGTGSTGELFF	TGTGCCAGCTCACCCGGGACAGGGTCGACCGGGGAGCTGTTTTTT
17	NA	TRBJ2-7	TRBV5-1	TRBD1	CASSLTSSGQGFAEQYF	TGCGCCAGCAGCTTGACCTCTTCGGGACAGGGATTTGCCGAGCAGTACTTC
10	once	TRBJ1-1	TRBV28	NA	CASSNTKAFF	TGTGCCAGCAGTAACACGAAAGCTTTCTTT
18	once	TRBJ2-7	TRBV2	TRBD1	CASSGGLDYGQDNYEQYF	TGTGCCAGCAGTGGCGGACTCGATTACGGACAGGACAACTACGAGCAGTACTTC
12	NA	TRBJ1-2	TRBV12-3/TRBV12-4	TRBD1	CASSRTGNGYTF	TGTGCCAGCAGTCGGACAGGGAATGGCTACACCTTC
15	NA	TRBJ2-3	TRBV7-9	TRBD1	CASSFGTGGADTQYF	TGTGCCAGCAGCTTTGGGACAGGGGGGGCAGATACGCAGTATTTT
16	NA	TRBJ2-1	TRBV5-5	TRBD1	CASSPDRGFSYNEQFF	TGTGCCAGCAGCCCCGACAGGGGGTTCTCCTACAATGAGCAGTTCTTC
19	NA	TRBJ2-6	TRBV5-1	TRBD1	CASSSLSGTGISGANVLTF	TGCGCCAGCAGCTCTCTATCCGGGACAGGGATATCTGGGGCCAACGTCCTGACTTTC
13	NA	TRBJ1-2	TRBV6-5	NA	CASSLEGIRGYTF	TGTGCCAGCAGTCTGGAGGGGATACGTGGCTACACCTTC
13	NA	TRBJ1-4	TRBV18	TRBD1	CASSSDRGEKLFF	TGTGCCAGCTCATCAGACAGGGGTGAAAAACTGTTTTTT
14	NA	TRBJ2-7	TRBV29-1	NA	CSVERGAGVGEQYF	TGCAGCGTTGAGAGGGGCGCAGGGGTCGGCGAGCAGTACTTC
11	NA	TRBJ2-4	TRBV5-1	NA	CASSLDRIQYF	TGCGCCAGCAGCCTAGACAGGATTCAGTACTTC
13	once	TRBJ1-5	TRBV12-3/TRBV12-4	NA	CASSYSSNQPQHF	TGTGCCAGCAGCTATTCTAGCAATCAGCCCCAGCATTTT
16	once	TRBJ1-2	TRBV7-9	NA	CASSLQRVGGDYGYTF	TGTGCCAGCAGCTTACAACGTGTAGGGGGTGACTATGGCTACACCTTC
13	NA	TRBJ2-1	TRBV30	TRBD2	CAWSPGGGGALFF	TGTGCCTGGAGTCCCGGGGGCGGGGGGGCCCTGTTCTTC
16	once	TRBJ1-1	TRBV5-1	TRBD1	CASSLVQGEGYTEAFF	TGCGCCAGCAGCTTGGTCCAGGGGGAAGGGTACACTGAAGCTTTCTTT
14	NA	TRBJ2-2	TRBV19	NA	CASSIHRFTGELFF	TGTGCCAGTAGTATCCACAGGTTTACCGGGGAGCTGTTTTTT
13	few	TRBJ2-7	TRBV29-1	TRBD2	CSVREVAGVEQYF	TGCAGCGTCCGCGAAGTAGCGGGGGTTGAGCAGTACTTC
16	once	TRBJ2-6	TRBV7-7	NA	CASSPGYSTGANVLTF	TGTGCCAGCAGCCCGGGATATTCAACTGGGGCCAACGTCCTGACTTTC
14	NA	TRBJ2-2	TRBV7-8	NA	CASSLLANTGELFF	TGTGCCAGCAGCTTACTCGCGAACACCGGGGAGCTGTTTTTT
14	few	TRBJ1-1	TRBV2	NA	CASSVNRRNTEAFF	TGTGCCAGCAGTGTTAACAGGAGGAACACTGAAGCTTTCTTT
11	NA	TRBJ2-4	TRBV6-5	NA	CASRTLGIQYF	TGTGCCAGCAGAACCCTAGGCATTCAGTACTTC
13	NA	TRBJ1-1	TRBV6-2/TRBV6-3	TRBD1	CASSYGTVSEAFF	TGTGCCAGCAGTTACGGGACAGTGAGTGAAGCTTTCTTT
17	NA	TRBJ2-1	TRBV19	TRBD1	CASSASYGTGAVNEQFF	TGTGCCAGTAGTGCATCGTACGGGACAGGGGCCGTAAATGAGCAGTTCTTC
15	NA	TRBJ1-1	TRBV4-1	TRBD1	CASSQNTADRSEAFF	TGCGCCAGCAGCCAAAATACCGCGGACAGGAGTGAAGCTTTCTTT
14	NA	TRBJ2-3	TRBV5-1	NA	CASSLSGYTDTQYF	TGCGCCAGCAGCTTGTCGGGATACACAGATACGCAGTATTTT
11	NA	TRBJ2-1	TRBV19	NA	CASSMSGGQFF	TGTGCCAGTAGTATGTCGGGGGGCCAGTTCTTC
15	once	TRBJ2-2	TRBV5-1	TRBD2	CASSLSSGHTGELFF	TGCGCCAGCAGCTTGTCTAGCGGGCACACCGGGGAGCTGTTTTTT
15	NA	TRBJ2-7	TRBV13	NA	CASSLRGPVSYEQYF	TGTGCCAGCAGCCTGCGGGGGCCCGTCTCCTACGAGCAGTACTTC
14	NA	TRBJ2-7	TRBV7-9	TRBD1	CASSLGTGSYEQYF	TGTGCCAGCAGCTTAGGGACAGGGTCATACGAGCAGTACTTC
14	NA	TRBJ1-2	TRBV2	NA	CASSVWAMGYGYTF	TGTGCCAGCAGTGTCTGGGCCATGGGTTATGGCTACACCTTC
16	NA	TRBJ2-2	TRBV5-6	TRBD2	CASSFGAGGGTGELFF	TGTGCCAGCAGCTTTGGCGCGGGGGGCGGCACCGGGGAGCTGTTTTTT
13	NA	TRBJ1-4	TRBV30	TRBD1	CAWSPRGTEKLFF	TGTGCCTGGTCCCCCAGGGGGACCGAAAAACTGTTTTTT
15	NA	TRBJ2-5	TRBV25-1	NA	CASSAVSSRQETQYF	TGTGCCAGCAGCGCTGTGAGTAGTCGCCAAGAGACCCAGTACTTC
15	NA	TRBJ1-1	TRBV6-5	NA	CASRNTAHGNTEAFF	TGTGCCAGCAGAAATACTGCTCATGGGAACACTGAAGCTTTCTTT
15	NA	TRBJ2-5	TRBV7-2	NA	CASTRGASGWETQYF	TGTGCCAGCACCCGGGGGGCCTCGGGGTGGGAGACCCAGTACTTC
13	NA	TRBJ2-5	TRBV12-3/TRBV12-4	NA	CASIFTGSETQYF	TGTGCCAGCATTTTTACAGGGTCGGAGACCCAGTACTTC
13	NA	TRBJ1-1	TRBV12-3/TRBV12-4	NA	CASSLVVGGEAFF	TGTGCCAGCAGTTTAGTCGTAGGGGGTGAAGCTTTCTTT
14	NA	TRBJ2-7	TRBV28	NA	CASRTDKGSYEQYF	TGTGCCAGCAGAACGGACAAGGGATCCTACGAGCAGTACTTC
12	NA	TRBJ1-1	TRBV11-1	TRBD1	CASSSGTGGAFF	TGTGCCAGCAGTTCCGGGACAGGGGGGGCTTTCTTT
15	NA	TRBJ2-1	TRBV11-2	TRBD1	CASSQDRAGYNEQFF	TGTGCCAGCAGCCAAGACAGGGCGGGTTACAATGAGCAGTTCTTC
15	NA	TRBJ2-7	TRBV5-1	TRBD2	CASTTASGISYEQYF	TGCGCCAGCACCACTGCTAGCGGTATCTCCTACGAGCAGTACTTC
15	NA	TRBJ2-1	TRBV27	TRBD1	CASTPGDRVYNEQFF	TGTGCCAGCACCCCGGGGGACAGGGTCTACAATGAGCAGTTCTTC
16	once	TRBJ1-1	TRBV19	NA	CASSIHEASSNTEAFF	TGTGCCAGTAGTATTCATGAGGCGAGTTCCAACACTGAAGCTTTCTTT
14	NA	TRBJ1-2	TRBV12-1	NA	CASRDRVVDYGYTF	TGTGCCAGCAGAGACAGGGTGGTCGACTATGGCTACACCTTC
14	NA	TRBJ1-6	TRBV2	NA	CASNARGGNSPLHF	TGTGCCAGCAATGCTCGGGGGGGGAATTCACCCCTCCACTTT
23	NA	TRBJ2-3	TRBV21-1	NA	CASSTAHAPAGLAGLISTDTQYF	TGTGCCAGCAGCACCGCACATGCCCCTGCGGGACTAGCGGGACTAATCAGCACAGATACGCAGTATTTT
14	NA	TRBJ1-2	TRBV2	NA	CASSGVQDNYGYTF	TGTGCCAGCAGCGGGGTGCAAGATAACTATGGCTACACCTTC
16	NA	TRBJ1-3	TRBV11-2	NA	CASSLDRVMAGNTIYF	TGTGCCAGCAGCTTAGACAGGGTGATGGCTGGAAACACCATATATTTT
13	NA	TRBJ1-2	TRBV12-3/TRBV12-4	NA	CASFGQPYDGYTF	TGTGCCAGCTTTGGACAGCCCTATGATGGCTACACCTTC
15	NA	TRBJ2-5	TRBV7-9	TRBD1	CASSSGTGGAETQYF	TGTGCCAGCAGCAGTGGGACAGGGGGCGCGGAGACCCAGTACTTC
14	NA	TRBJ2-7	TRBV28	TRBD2	CASRIGGGRYEQYF	TGTGCCAGCAGGATCGGGGGGGGTCGATACGAGCAGTACTTC